These 15 T cell receptor beta chains share one sample of origin, sequenced in a study of T cell responses to AZD1222 COVID-19 vaccine. Produced via immunoSEQ multiplex PCR; TCRdb's table is partial and in-frame only. The sample shows approximately 130,000 clones, 93% of them seen only once. The sequences come from peripheral blood, collected on day 0 of AZD1222 vaccination. The source is an adult in good health.

This chain uses TRBV25-1 with TRBJ2-5; TRBD2 is a possible D gene (6 bases). Germline loops: CDR1 MGHDK, CDR2 SYGVNS. The V end lost 4 bases, the J end lost 4 bases, and 10 bases lay between the germline ends. The CDR3 sequence is 13 residues long. CDR3 sequence reads: CASSALARETQYF. DNA for the CDR3: TGTGCCAGCAGTGCTCTAGCGAGAGAGACCCAGTACTTC.

The chain combines TRBV6-5 with TRBJ1-1; D unclear. The V end lost 6 bases, the J end lost 8 bases, and 10 bases lay between the germline ends. This CDR3 has 11 amino acids. Looked up from germline, CDR1 is MNHEY and CDR2 is SVGAGI. The DNA of the CDR3 is TGTGCCAGCAGATCTGGGAGGGAAGCTTTCTTT. This codes for CASRSGREAFF.

The chain recombines TRBV6-5 with TRBJ1-1, with a possible D match to TRBD1 (5 bases). The CDR3 is 12 amino acids. Germline V CDR1 and CDR2: MNHEY, SVGAGI. V was trimmed by 9 bases and J by 7 bases, leaving 15 bases between them. CDR3 sequence reads: CASIRGEGEAFF. CDR3 DNA: TGTGCCAGTATAAGGGGTGAAGGTGAAGCTTTCTTT.

This chain joins TRBV3-1 (or the pseudogene TRBV3-2) and TRBJ2-7; 8 bases fit TRBD1. The CDR3 length is 15 residues. V dropped 2 bases and J dropped 3; count of bases not matched to a gene: 6. Germline CDR1 reads LGHDT; CDR2 reads YNNKEL (reference sequence). The CDR3: CASSQFPGQDYEQYF. CDR3 nucleotide sequence: TGTGCCAGCAGCCAATTTCCGGGACAGGACTACGAGCAGTACTTC.

Remarks on this clone: Other DNA sequences in this specimen translate into the identical CDR3. The V and J genes are TRBV19 and TRBJ1-5, with D hard to call. The CDR3 is made up of 13 amino acids. The V end was cut by 1 base, the J end by 7 bases, with 8 bases between. Germline V CDR1 and CDR2: LNHDA, SQIVND (reference sequence). The CDR3 loop is CASSIAGGQPQHF. CDR3 nucleotide sequence: TGTGCCAGTAGTATAGCTGGCGGACAGCCCCAGCATTTT. Full variable domain (outside the CDR3, taken from reference TRBV19 and TRBJ1-5): DGGITQSPKYLFRKEGQNVTLSCEQNLNHDAMYWYRQDPGQGLRLIYYSQIVNDFQKGDIAEGYSVSREKKESFPLTVTSAQKNPTAFYLCASSIAGGQPQHFGDGTRLSIL.

The chain uses TRBV2 and TRBJ1-4; a possible D gene is TRBD1 (5 bases). This CDR3 region has 15 residues. Deletions cut 1 base from V and 0 bases from J, with 6 bases between. Germline CDR1 reads SNHLY; CDR2 reads FYNNEI. CDR3 in amino acids: CASSEGGATNEKLFF. Here the CDR3 DNA reads TGTGCCAGCAGTGAAGGGGGGGCAACTAATGAAAAACTGTTTTTT.

To note about this clone: Other DNA sequences in this sample translate to the same CDR3. The chain combines TRBV5-4 with TRBJ1-1, with unresolved D. The CDR3 consists of 11 residues. In germline, CDR1 is SGHNT, CDR2 YYREEE (reference sequence). Trimming shortened V by 1 base and J by 2 bases, and 0 bases separated the two germline ends. CDR3 sequence (DNA): TGTGCCAGCAGCTTGAACACTGAAGCTTTCTTT. Translating it yields CASSLNTEAFF.

J is TRBJ1-1 and V is TRBV12-5; D gene unclear. The ends were cut back, 1 base at V and 7 bases at J, with 4 bases in the middle. CDR1 is LGHNT, CDR2 FRNRAP, per germline. The CDR3 contains 11 residues. As DNA, the CDR3 is TGTGCTAGTGGTTTGGGCCGTGAAGCTTTCTTT. It specifies CASGLGREAFF.

The chain uses TRBV15 and TRBJ2-1; D is unclear. The CDR3 is 13 residues long. Between the trimmed V and J ends, which lost 0 bases and 5 bases, there was a span of 5 bases. The germline V gene has CDR1 LNHNV and CDR2 YYDKDF (reference sequence). CDR3 loop: CATSRDRHNEQFF. In DNA form, the CDR3 reads TGTGCCACCAGCAGAGATAGGCACAATGAGCAGTTCTTC.

V and J are TRBV5-1 and TRBJ2-3, with TRBD1 identical over 8 bases. Losses at the gene ends were 1 base for V and 4 bases for J; bases not matched to a gene: 5. The CDR3 is 15 residues long. Germline-derived CDR1 and CDR2 are SGHRS and YFSETQ. The CDR3 sequence: CASSLTGGISDTQYF. CDR3 DNA: TGCGCCAGCAGCTTGACAGGGGGGATCTCAGATACGCAGTATTTT.

The chain is built from TRBV7-9 and TRBJ1-3; D gene unclear. V lost 0 bases and J lost 2, with 2 bases in between. The length of the CDR3 is 13 residues. Germline V gene lookup returns CDR1 SEHNR and CDR2 FQNEAQ (reference sequence). The CDR3 loop reads CASSLAAGNTIYF. The DNA of the CDR3 is TGTGCCAGCAGCTTAGCAGCTGGAAACACCATATATTTT. Combining the CDR3 with reference TRBV7-9 and TRBJ1-3 gives the whole variable domain DTGVSQNPRHKITKRGQNVTFRCDPISEHNRLYWYRQTLGQGPEFLTYFQNEAQLEKSRLLSDRFSAERPKGSFSTLEIQRTEQGDSAMYLCASSLAAGNTIYFGEGSWLTVV.

In the case of this clone: Relative to the germline gene, one junction end is altered; a read error may explain this. The chain couples TRBV7-7 to TRBJ2-7; D ambiguous. CDR3 length: 15 amino acids. Germline V CDR1 and CDR2: SSHAT, FNYEAQ (reference sequence). CDR3 sequence: CASSPSWGNSYEQYF. The CDR3 DNA sequence: TGTGCTAGCAGCCCATCGTGGGGTAACTCCTACGAGCAGTACTTC. Drawing the rest from reference TRBV7-7 and TRBJ2-7, the complete variable domain is GAGVSQSPRYKVTKRGQDVTLRCDPISSHATLYWYQQALGQGPEFLTYFNYEAQPDKSGLPSDRFSAERPEGSISTLTIQRTEQRDSAMYRCASSPSWGNSYEQYFGPGTRLTVT.

The chain links TRBV7-9 to TRBJ2-1; 8 bases map to TRBD2. Germline V CDR1 and CDR2: SEHNR, FQNEAQ (reference sequence). The CDR3 consists of 13 residues. The trim removed 10 bases at V and 7 bases at J, leaving 9 bases unmatched. The DNA of the CDR3 is TGTGCCACCAAGCGGGGGCCCATTAATGAGCAGTTCTTC. Amino acid sequence: CATKRGPINEQFF.

In its sample, this clone was seen once. CDR3 in DNA: TGTGCCAGTAAGGGACAGCCCAATCAGCCCCAGCATTTT. As protein: CASKGQPNQPQHF. The genes are TRBV19 and TRBJ1-5, with 7 bases identical to TRBD1. The CDR3 consists of 13 residues. From germline, CDR1 is LNHDA and CDR2 SQIVND (reference sequence). The V and J ends lost 7 bases and 3 bases, in that order; junction bases with no gene match: 3.

This sequence joins TRBV11-2 and TRBJ2-7; TRBD1 matches 7 bases. This CDR3 is 16 amino acids long. Trimming took 1 base from V and 7 from J; bases not matched to a gene: 13. CDR1 is SGHAT, CDR2 FQNNGV, per germline. CDR3 DNA sequence: TGTGCCAGCAGCTTAGGGAACAGGGGTCTAGTGGGGGAGCAGTACTTC. This encodes CASSLGNRGLVGEQYF.